The text below deals with one T cell receptor (beta chain). Its specificity is unknown. The data derive from a study of T-cell memory formation after mild COVID-19. Study observations and caveats: The finding that pre-infection memory included some responding clones suggested that cross-reactive memory joined. Mainly CM and EM harbored the contracting CD4+ clones; mainly EMRA harbored the CD8+ ones.

cDNA libraries for TCR alpha and TCR beta, carrying sample barcodes and UMIs, came from 5'RACE with constant-segment primers. TCRdb re-called the 5' RACE reads through MiXCR, storing one row per CDR3 protein. The sample holds fewer than 300,000 distinct CDR3 sequences, approximately 16% seen once. Germline V lookup: CDR1 SGDLS, CDR2 YYNGEE. There are 16 residues in the CDR3. Trimming took off 0 bases at V and 0 bases at J, with 12 bases between the two ends. Source material: PBMCs or a T cell subset sorted from them (not recorded which). The sequence was collected from a young man who had mild COVID-19 (a few samples of this study predate the infection). Cell type and time point are not known. This sequence joins TRBV9 and TRBJ1-2; D not resolved. CDR3 sequence reads: CASSVDRAEANYGYTF. The CDR3 DNA is TGTGCCAGCAGCGTAGATCGGGCGGAAGCTAACTATGGCTACACCTTC.